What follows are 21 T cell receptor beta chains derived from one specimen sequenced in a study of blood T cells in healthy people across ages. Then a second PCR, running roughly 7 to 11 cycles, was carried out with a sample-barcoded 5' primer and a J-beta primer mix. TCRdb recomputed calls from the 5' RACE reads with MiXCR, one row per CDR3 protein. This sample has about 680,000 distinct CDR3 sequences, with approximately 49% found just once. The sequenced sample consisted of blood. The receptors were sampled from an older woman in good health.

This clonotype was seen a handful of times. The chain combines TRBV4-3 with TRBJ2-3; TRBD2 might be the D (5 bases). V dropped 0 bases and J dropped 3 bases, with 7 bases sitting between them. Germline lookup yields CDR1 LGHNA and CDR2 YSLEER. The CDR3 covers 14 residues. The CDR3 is CASSQDEGTDTQYF. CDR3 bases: TGCGCCAGCAGCCAAGACGAGGGAACAGATACGCAGTATTTT.

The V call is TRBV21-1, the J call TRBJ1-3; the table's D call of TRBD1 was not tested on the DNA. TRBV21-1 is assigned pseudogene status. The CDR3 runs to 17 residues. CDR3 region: CASSPRVDRVIGNTIYF. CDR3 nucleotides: TGTGCCAGCAGCCCTCGAGTGGACAGGGTCATTGGAAACACCATATATTTT.

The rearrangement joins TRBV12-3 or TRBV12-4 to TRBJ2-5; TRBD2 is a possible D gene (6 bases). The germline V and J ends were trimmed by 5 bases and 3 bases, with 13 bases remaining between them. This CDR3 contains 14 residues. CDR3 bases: TGTGCCAGCAGTACGGGACTGTTTAAAGAGACCCAGTACTTC. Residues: CASSTGLFKETQYF.

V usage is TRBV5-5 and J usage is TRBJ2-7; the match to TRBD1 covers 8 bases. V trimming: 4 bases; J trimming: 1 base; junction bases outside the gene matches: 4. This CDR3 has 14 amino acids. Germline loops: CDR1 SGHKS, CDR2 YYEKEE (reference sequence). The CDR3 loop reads CASSRRQGSYEQYF. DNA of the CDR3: TGTGCCAGCAGCCGACGACAGGGGTCCTACGAGCAGTACTTC.

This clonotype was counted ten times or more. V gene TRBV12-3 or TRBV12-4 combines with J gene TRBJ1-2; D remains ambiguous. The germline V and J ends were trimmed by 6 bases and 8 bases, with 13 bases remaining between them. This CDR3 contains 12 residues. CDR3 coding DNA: TGTGCCAGCAGCCCGTCTGGAGGCGGCTACACCTTC. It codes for CASSPSGGGYTF.

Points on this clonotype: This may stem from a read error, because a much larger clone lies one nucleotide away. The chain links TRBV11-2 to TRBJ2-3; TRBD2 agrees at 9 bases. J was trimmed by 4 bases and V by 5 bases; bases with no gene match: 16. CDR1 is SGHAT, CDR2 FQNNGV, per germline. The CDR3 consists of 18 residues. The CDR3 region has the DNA TGTGCCAGCAGCCCATTCCCCCTCGTCAAGCGGGAGGCAGATACGCAGTATTTT. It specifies CASSPFPLVKREADTQYF.

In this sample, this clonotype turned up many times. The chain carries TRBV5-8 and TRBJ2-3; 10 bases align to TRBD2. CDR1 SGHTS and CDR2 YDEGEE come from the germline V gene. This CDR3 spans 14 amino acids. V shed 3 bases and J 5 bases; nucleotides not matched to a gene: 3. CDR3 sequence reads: CASSSLAGQDTQYF. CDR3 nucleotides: TGTGCCAGCAGCTCACTAGCGGGACAAGATACGCAGTATTTT.

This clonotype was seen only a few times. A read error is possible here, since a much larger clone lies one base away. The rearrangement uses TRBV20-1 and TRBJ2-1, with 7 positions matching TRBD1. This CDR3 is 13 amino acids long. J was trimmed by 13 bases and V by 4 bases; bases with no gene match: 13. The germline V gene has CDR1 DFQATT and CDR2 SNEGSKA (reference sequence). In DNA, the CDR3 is TGCAGTGCTACCGACAGGGTTGGAGAGACCCAGTTCTTC. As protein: CSATDRVGETQFF.

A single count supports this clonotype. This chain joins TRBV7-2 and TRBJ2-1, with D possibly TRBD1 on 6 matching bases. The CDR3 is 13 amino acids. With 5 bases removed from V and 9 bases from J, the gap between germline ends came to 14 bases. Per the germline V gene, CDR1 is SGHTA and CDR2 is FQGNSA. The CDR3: CASSRTQGGEQFF. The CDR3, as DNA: TGTGCCAGCAGCCGAACACAGGGCGGTGAGCAGTTCTTC.

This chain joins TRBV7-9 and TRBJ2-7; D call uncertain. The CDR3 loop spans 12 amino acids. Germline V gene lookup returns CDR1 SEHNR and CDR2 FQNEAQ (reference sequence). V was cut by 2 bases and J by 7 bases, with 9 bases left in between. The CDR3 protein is CASSLKPTEQYF. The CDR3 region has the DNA TGTGCCAGCAGCTTAAAACCGACAGAGCAGTACTTC.

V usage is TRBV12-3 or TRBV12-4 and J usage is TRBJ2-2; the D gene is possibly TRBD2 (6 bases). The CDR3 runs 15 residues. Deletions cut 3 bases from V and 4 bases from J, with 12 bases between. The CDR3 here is CASSLTGGGTGELFF. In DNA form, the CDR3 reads TGTGCCAGCAGTTTGACCGGGGGAGGCACCGGGGAGCTGTTTTTT.

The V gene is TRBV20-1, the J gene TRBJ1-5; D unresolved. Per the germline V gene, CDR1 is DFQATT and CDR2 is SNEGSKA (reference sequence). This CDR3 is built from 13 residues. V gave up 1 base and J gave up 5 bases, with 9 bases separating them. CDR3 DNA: TGCAGTGCTAGAGGGATCGATGATCAGCCCCAGCATTTT. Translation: CSARGIDDQPQHF.

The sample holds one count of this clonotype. CDR3 sequence: CASSLDPTAIYEQYF. In DNA form, the CDR3 reads TGTGCCAGCAGCTTAGACCCGACAGCCATCTACGAGCAGTACTTC. The rearrangement links TRBV7-2 to TRBJ2-7; D is possibly TRBD1 (5 bases). This CDR3 is built from 15 residues. The V end was cut by 1 base, the J end by 3 bases, with 13 bases between. The germline gives CDR1 SGHTA, CDR2 FQGNSA.

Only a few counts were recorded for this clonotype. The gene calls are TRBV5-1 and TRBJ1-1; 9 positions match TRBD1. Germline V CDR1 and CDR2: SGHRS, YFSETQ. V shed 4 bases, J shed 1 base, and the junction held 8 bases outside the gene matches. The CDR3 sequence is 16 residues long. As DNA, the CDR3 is TGCGCCAGCAGCCCCGGACAGGGGATTGGGAACACTGAAGCTTTCTTT. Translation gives CASSPGQGIGNTEAFF.

CDR3 protein: CASSQAAEQFF. Written as DNA, the CDR3 is TGCGCCAGCAGCCAAGCCGCAGAGCAGTTCTTC. The chain couples TRBV4-3 to TRBJ2-1; D call uncertain. The CDR3 contains 11 residues. Germline values: CDR1 LGHNA, CDR2 YSLEER. V shed 1 base and J shed 10 bases, with 5 bases lying between them.

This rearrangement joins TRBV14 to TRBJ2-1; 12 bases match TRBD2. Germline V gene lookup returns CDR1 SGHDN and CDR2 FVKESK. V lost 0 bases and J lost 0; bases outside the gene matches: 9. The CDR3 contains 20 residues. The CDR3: CASSQDPASGRDPSYNEQFF. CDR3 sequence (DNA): TGTGCCAGCAGCCAAGATCCCGCTAGCGGGAGGGATCCCTCCTACAATGAGCAGTTCTTC.

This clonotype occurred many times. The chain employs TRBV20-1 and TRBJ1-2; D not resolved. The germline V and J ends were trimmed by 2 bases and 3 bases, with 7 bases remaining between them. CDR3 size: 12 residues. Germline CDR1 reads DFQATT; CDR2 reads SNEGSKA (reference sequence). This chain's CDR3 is CSARNRDYGYTF. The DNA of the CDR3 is TGCAGTGCTAGAAATAGGGACTATGGCTACACCTTC.

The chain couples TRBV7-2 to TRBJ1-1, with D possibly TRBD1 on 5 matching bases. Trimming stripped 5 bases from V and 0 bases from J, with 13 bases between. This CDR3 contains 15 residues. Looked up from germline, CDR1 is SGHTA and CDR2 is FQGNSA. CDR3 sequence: CASSPRGEMNTEAFF. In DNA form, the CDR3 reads TGTGCCAGCAGCCCTCGGGGGGAGATGAACACTGAAGCTTTCTTT.

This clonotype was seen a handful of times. The CDR3 loop is CASNPSGRETQYF. In DNA form, the CDR3 reads TGCGCCAGCAATCCTAGCGGGAGAGAGACCCAGTACTTC. The chain combines TRBV5-1 with TRBJ2-5, with 10 bases matching TRBD2. Germline V gives CDR1 SGHRS, CDR2 YFSETQ. J was trimmed by 4 bases and V by 6 bases; bases with no gene match: 3. This CDR3 is built from 13 residues.

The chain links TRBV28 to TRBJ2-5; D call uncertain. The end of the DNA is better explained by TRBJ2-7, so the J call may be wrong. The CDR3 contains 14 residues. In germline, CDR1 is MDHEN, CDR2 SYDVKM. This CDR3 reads CASSWAGLFYEQYF. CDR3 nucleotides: TGTGCCAGCAGTTGGGCCGGCCTTTTTTACGAGCAGTACTTC.

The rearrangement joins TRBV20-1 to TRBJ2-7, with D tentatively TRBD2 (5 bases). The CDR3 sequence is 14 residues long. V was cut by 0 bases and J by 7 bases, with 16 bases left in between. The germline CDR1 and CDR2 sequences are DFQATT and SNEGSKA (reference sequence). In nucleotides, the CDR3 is TGCAGTGCTAGAGATTACGGGAACATAAAAGAGCAGTACTTC. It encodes CSARDYGNIKEQYF.